There are many counts of the clone carrying this T cell receptor beta chain. Its antigen remains unidentified. This specimen comes from a study of molecular identifiers for immune sequencing clone quantification. For the study at large: In replicates, RNA from about 21,000 or 97,000 naive CD8 cells was divided five ways and four parts were sequenced. General observations from the study: Detecting spiked Jurkat TCR RNA from one cell among some 990,000 naive cells was reportedly possible.

Between the trimmed V and J ends, which lost 4 bases and 1 base, there was a span of 8 bases. The germline CDR1 and CDR2 sequences are SGDLS and YYNGEE. CDR3 length: 14 residues. Libraries of bulk TCR were made by previously described methods (with listed TCR primers). From the PCR reads, TCRdb called clonotypes with MiXCR, one entry per CDR3 protein. The table records over 600,000 distinct CDR3 sequences, approximately 20% of them present only once. Naive CD8 T cells, phenotype CD8+CD4-CCR7+CD45RA+, were sorted. The sequencing sample was made of naive CD8+ T cells from blood, with Jurkat cell RNA spiked in. Regarding subset: FACS-sorted CD8+CD4-CCR7+CD45RA+ naive T cells. This TCR came from a human donor in good health. Some libraries in this study had Jurkat cell RNA spiked in. The J gene is TRBJ2-2, the V gene TRBV9; TRBD1 is a possible D gene (6 bases). CDR3 residues: CASSWGQNTGELFF. In DNA form, the CDR3 reads TGTGCCAGCAGCTGGGGACAGAACACCGGGGAGCTGTTTTTT.